Listed below are T cell receptor beta chains from one sample, sequenced in a study of cytomegalovirus exposure and HLA in healthy donors. Clones were read by immunoSEQ multiplex PCR, and TCRdb kept only the in-frame ones, dropping some. The data show roughly 140,000 clones, around 85% seen once. What was sequenced was PBMCs. The receptors come from a man in his forties in good health and CMV-seropositive. The CDR3 runs from the conserved cysteine through the conserved F or W. A D gene is named only where the DNA matches it firmly.

cdr3_length v_call d_call cdr3_aa
16 TRBV19 - CASTPQGWGYNSPLHF
14 TRBV27 - CASSTSGSRNTIYF
15 TRBV4-1 TRBD2 CASSRGLAGGYEQYF
17 TRBV18 - CASSRVRRRVVNTEAFF
16 TRBV19 - CASKGSGGPLNYGYTF
12 TRBV29-1 - CSVVPSHYGYTF
12 TRBV5-6 - CASSLARGEAFF
14 TRBV9 - CASSVDSFNQPQHF
13 TRBV19 - CATSPTGVAEQYF
12 TRBV30 - CASRTSYNEQFF
14 TRBV19 - CASNPGTSVNEQFF
14 TRBV5-1 TRBD1 CASSQGDHTYEQYF
15 TRBV27 - CASSSDGAGANVLTF
12 TRBV2 TRBD1 CASNDRGEKLFF
16 TRBV19 TRBD1 CASRPGQGFRHSPLHF
15 TRBV7-9 TRBD1 CASSSGQGASVEQFF
15 TRBV6-1 TRBD2 CASSETAGTSYEQYF
14 TRBV19 - CASSMRSHNQPQHF
15 TRBV9 - CASSVVAGSYNEQFF
13 TRBV7-3 - CASSIGTYSEQYF
17 TRBV10-3 TRBD2 CAISESRTSSTYNEQFF
16 TRBV5-1 TRBD2 CASSLGNSGGWNEQFF
14 TRBV5-6 TRBD2 CASSLLAGEETQYF